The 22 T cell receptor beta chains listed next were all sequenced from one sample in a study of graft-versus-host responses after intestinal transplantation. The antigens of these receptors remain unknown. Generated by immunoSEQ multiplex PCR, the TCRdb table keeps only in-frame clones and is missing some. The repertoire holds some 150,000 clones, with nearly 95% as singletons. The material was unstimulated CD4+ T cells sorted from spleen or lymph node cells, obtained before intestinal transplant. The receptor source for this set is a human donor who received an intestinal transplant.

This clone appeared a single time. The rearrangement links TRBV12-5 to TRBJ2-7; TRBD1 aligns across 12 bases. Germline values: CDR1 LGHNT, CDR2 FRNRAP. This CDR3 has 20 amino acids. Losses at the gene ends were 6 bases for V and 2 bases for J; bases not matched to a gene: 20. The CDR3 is CASGPYSGTGGAGFTYEQYF. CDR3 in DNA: TGTGCTAGTGGCCCTTACTCCGGGACAGGGGGCGCGGGGTTTACCTACGAGCAGTACTTC.

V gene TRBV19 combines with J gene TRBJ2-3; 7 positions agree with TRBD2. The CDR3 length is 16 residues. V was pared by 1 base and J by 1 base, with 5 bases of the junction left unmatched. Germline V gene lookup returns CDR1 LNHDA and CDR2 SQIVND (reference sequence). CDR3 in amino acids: CASSIGEGGGTDTQYF. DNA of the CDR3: TGTGCCAGTAGTATAGGGGAGGGAGGAGGCACAGATACGCAGTATTTT.

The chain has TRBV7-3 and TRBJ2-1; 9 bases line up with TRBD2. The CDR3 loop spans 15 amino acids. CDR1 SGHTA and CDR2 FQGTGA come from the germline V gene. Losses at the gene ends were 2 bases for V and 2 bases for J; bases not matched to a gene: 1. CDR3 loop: CASSLGTSPYNEQFF. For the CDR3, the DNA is TGTGCCAGCAGCTTAGGGACTAGCCCCTACAATGAGCAGTTCTTC.

CDR3: CASSSRFVQRSIYEQYF. The CDR3 DNA reads as TGTGCCAGCAGTTCCCGTTTCGTTCAGCGGAGCATTTACGAGCAGTACTTC. The chain couples TRBV28 to TRBJ2-7; perhaps TRBD2 as D (5 bases). Trimming took 4 bases from V and 4 from J, leaving 23 bases between them. CDR3 length: 17 residues. Germline CDR1 and CDR2: MDHEN and SYDVKM.

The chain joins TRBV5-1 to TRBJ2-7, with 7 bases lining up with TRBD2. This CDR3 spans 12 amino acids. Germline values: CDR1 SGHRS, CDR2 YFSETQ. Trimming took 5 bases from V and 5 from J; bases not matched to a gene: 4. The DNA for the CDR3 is TGCGCCAGCAGGGGTGGGGGGGACGAGCAGTACTTC. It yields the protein CASRGGGDEQYF.

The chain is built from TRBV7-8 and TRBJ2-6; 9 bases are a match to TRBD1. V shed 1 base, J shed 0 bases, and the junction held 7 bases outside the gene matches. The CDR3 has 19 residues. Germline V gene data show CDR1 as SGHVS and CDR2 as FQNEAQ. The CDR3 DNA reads TGTGCCAGCAGCTTAGGGAGGGGACAGGGCATCTCTGGGGCCAACGTCCTGACTTTC. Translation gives CASSLGRGQGISGANVLTF.

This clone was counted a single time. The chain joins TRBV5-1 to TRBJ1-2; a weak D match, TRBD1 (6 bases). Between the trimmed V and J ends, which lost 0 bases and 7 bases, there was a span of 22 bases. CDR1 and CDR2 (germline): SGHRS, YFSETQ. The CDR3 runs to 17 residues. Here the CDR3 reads CASSLGGTVRGVSGYTF. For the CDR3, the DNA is TGCGCCAGCAGCTTGGGGGGCACAGTCAGGGGCGTTTCTGGCTACACCTTC.

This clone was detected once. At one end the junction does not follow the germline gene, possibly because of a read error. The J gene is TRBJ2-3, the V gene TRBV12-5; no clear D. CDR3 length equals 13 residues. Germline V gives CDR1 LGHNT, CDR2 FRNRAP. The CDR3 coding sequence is TGTGCTAGTGGTTTGAGGAGCACAGATGCGCAGTATTTT. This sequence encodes CASGLRSTDAQYF.

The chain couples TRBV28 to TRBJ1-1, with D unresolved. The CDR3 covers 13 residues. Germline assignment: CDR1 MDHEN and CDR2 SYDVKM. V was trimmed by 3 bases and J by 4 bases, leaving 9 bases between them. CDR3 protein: CASSFGGTTEAFF. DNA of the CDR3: TGTGCCAGCAGTTTCGGCGGAACCACTGAAGCTTTCTTT.

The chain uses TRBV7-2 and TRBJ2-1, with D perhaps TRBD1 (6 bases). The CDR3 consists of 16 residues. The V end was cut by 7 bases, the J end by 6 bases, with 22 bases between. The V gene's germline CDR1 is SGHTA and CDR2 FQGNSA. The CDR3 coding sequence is TGTGCCAGCACCTCTATGGGGCAGGGGACGGCCAATGAGCAGTTCTTC. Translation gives CASTSMGQGTANEQFF.

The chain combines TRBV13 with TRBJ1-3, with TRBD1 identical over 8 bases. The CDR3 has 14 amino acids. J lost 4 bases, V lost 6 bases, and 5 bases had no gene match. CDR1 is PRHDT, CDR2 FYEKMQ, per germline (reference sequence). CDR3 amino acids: CASRRQGSGNTIYF. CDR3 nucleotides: TGTGCCAGCAGACGACAGGGGAGCGGAAACACCATATATTTT.

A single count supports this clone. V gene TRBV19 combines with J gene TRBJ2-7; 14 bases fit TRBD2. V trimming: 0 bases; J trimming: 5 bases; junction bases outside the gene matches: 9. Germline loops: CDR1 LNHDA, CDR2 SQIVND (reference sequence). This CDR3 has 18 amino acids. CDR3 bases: TGTGCCAGTAGTATAGATTCTCCCCGGACTAGCGGGAGGAACGAGCAGTACTTC. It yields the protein CASSIDSPRTSGRNEQYF.

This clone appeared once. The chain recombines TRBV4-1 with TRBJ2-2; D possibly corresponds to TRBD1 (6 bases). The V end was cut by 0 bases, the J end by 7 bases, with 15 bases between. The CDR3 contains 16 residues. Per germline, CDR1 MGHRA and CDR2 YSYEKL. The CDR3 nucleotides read TGCGCCAGCAGCCAAGATCTCGGGACAAGAAGCGGGGAGCTGTTTTTT. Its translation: CASSQDLGTRSGELFF.

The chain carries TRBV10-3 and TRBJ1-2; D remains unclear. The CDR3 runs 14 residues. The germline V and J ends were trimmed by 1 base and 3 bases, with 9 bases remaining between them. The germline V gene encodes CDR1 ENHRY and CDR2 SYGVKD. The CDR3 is CAISELKGDYGYTF. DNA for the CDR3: TGTGCCATCAGTGAGTTGAAGGGAGACTATGGCTACACCTTC.

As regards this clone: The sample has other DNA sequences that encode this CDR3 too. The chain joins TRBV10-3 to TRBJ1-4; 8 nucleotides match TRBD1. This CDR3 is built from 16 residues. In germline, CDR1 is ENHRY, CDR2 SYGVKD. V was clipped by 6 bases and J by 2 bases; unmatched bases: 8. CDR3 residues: CAISGTGPPTNEKLFF. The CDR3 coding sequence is TGTGCCATCAGCGGGACAGGCCCCCCTACTAATGAAAAACTGTTTTTT.

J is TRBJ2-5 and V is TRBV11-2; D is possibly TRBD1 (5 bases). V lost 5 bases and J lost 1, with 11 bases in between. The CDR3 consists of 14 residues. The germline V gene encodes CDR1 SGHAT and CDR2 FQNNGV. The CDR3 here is CASSVRQIQETQYF. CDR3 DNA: TGTGCCAGCAGCGTGAGACAGATCCAAGAGACCCAGTACTTC.

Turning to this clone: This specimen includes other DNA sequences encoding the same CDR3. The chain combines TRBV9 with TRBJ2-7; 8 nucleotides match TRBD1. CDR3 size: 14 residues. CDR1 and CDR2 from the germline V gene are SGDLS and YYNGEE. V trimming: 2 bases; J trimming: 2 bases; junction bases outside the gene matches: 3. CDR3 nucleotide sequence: TGTGCCAGCAGCGTGGAGGACAGGGCCTACGAGCAGTACTTC. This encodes CASSVEDRAYEQYF.

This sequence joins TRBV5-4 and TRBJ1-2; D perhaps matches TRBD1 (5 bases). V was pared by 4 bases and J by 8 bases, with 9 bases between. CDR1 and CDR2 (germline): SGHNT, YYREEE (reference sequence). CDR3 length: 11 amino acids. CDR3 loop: CASSPGEGYTF. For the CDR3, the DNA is TGTGCCAGCAGCCCGGGGGAGGGCTACACCTTC.

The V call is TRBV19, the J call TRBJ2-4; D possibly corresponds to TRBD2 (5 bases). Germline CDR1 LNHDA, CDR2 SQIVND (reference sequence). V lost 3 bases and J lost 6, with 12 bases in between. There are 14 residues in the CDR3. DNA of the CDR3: TGTGCCAGTAGTATTGGAGGACCCGCAAACATTCAGTACTTC. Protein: CASSIGGPANIQYF. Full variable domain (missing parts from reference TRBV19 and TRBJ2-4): DGGITQSPKYLFRKEGQNVTLSCEQNLNHDAMYWYRQDPGQGLRLIYYSQIVNDFQKGDIAEGYSVSREKKESFPLTVTSAQKNPTAFYLCASSIGGPANIQYFGAGTRLSVL.

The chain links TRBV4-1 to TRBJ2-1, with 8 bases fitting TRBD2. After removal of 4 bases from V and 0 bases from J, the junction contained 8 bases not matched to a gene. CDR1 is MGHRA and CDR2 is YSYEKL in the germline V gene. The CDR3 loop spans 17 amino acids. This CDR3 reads CASSRLVAGYSYNEQFF. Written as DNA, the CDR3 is TGCGCCAGCAGCCGTCTTGTAGCGGGGTACTCCTACAATGAGCAGTTCTTC.

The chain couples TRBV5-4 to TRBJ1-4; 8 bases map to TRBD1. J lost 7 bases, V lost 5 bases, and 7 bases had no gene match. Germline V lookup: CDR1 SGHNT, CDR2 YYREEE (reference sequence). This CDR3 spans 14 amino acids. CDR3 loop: CASSARGRGEKLFF. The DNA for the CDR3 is TGTGCCAGCAGTGCCAGGGGGCGCGGTGAAAAACTGTTTTTT.

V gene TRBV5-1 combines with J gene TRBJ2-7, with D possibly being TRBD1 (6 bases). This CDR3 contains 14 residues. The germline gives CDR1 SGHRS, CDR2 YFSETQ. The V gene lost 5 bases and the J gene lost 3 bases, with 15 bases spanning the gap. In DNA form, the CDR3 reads TGCGCCAGCAGAGTTGGGACACACTACTACGAGCAGTACTTC. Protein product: CASRVGTHYYEQYF.